This T cell receptor (beta chain) is from a study of blood T cell repertoires in COVID-19. Original data processing: Amplification of reference gene primers was used by the study to estimate nucleated cell counts. Sequencing was performed with immunoSEQ multiplex PCR; in TCRdb, only in-frame clones are kept and a portion is missing. That table is the source of V, J and clone size, and D and trimming were worked out from the DNA. This repertoire shows around 100,000 clones, more than 85% found once; its top ten account for around 4.4%. Germline CDR1 and CDR2: GTSNPN and SVGIG (reference sequence). The CDR3 runs to 14 residues. The ends lost 4 bases at V and 2 bases at J; junction bases unmatched: 7.

The chain links TRBV30 to TRBJ2-7, with 8 nucleotides matching TRBD2. The sequenced sample was peripheral blood. The TCR sequence derives from a man between 18 and 35 years old with acute or convalescent COVID-19. In DNA, the CDR3 is TGTGCCTGGAATCCAACTAGCGGCGCCTACGAGCAGTACTTC. Protein product: CAWNPTSGAYEQYF.